The 2 T cell receptor beta chains below all came from one sample that was sequenced in a study of T cell repertoires and HLA-DP antigens. Their cognate antigens are unknown. Method: immunoSEQ multiplex PCR; TCRdb's copy keeps in-frame clones and lacks some. The repertoire consists of around 70,000 clones, with about four fifths occurring once and the leading ten covering roughly 1.4%. Input material: CD4+ T cells from PBMCs. Receptor source: a man aged 55 to 70 in good health and CMV-seronegative.

The V gene is TRBV5-1, the J gene TRBJ1-1; possibly TRBD1 for D (6 bases). Germline-derived CDR1 and CDR2 are SGHRS and YFSETQ. The V end lost 4 bases, the J end lost 3 bases, and 19 bases lay between the germline ends. The CDR3 has 16 residues. The CDR3 here is CASSQLQGRGDTEAFF. CDR3 bases: TGCGCCAGCAGCCAACTACAGGGTAGGGGGGACACTGAAGCTTTCTTT.

The chain combines TRBV7-2 with TRBJ2-2, with D perhaps TRBD1 (6 bases). V was shortened by 5 bases and J by 4 bases, with 14 bases between the two germline ends. Germline loops: CDR1 SGHTA, CDR2 FQGNSA. The CDR3 totals 15 residues. CDR3 bases: TGTGCCAGCAGCCCCAGGGGTCCCTCCACCGGGGAGCTGTTTTTT. Its protein is CASSPRGPSTGELFF.